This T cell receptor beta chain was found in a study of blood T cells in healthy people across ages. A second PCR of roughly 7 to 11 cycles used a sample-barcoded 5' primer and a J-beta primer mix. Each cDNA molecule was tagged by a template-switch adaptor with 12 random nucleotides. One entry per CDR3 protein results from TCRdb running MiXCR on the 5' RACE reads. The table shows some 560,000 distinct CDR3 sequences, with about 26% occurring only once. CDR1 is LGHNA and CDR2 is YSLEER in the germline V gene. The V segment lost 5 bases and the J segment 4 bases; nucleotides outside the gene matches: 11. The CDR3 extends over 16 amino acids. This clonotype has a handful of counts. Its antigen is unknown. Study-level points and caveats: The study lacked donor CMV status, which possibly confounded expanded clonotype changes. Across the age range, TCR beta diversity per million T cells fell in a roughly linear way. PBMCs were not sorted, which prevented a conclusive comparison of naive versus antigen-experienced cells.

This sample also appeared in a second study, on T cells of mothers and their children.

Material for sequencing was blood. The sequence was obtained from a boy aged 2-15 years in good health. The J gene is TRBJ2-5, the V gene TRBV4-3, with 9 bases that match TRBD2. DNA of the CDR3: TGCGCCAGCAGCGACGATAGCGGGAGAGGGTCAGAGACCCAGTACTTC. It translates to CASSDDSGRGSETQYF.